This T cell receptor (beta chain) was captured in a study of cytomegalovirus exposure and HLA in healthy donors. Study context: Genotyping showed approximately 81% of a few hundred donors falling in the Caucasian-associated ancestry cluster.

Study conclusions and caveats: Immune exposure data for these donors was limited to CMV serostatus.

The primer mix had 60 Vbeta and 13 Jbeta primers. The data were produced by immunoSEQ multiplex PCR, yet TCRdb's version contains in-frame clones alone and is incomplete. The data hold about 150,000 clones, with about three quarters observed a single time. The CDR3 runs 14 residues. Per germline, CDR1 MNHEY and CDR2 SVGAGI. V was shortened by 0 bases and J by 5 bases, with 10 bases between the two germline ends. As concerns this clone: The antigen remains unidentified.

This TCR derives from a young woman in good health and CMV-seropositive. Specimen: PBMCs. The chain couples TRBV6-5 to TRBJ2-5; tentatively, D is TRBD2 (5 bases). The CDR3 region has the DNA TGTGCCAGCAGTTACTCTATGATAGCGGAGACCCAGTACTTC. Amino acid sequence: CASSYSMIAETQYF.